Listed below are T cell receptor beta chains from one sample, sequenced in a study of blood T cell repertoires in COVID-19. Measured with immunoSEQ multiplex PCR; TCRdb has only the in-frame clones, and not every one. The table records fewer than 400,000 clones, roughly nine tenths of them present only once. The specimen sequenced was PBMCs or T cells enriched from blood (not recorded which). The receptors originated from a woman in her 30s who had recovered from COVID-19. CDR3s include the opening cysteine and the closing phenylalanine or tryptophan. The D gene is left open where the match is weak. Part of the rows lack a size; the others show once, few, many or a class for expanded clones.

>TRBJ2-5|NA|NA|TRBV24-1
TGTGCCACCAGTGACCCGACAGGTTGGGAAGAGACCCAGTACTTC
CATSDPTGWEETQYF
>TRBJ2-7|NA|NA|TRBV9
TGTGCCAGCAGCGCCCGAGGGCACTACGAGCAGTACTTC
CASSARGHYEQYF
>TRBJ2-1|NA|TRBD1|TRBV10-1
TGCGCCAGCAGTCGACAGGGTGCGTGGGGTATGGCTGAGCAGTTCTTC
CASSRQGAWGMAEQFF
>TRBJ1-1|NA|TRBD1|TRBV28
TGTGCCAGCAGTTTACCCGGGACAGGGGTCGCCGCTGAAGCTTTCTTT
CASSLPGTGVAAEAFF
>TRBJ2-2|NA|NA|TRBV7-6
TGTGCCAGCAGCACCCGTCGACAGAACACCGGGGAGCTGTTTTTT
CASSTRRQNTGELFF
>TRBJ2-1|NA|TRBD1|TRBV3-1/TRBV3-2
TGTGCCAGCAGCCGGGGACAGTGGCCGGACAATGAGCAGTTCTTC
CASSRGQWPDNEQFF
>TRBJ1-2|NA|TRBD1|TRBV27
TGTGCCAGCAGCCGGGACAGGATAAACTATGGCTACACCTTC
CASSRDRINYGYTF
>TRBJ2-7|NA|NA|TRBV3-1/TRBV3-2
TGTGCCAGCAGCCATGCGGGACCTACGGGGGAGCAGTACTTC
CASSHAGPTGEQYF
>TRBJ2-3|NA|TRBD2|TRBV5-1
TGCGCCAGCACTGGACTAGCATCTGATACGCAGTATTTT
CASTGLASDTQYF
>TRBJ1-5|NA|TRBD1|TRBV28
TGTGCCAGCAGGAAGGGGACAGGGGCGCGGCAGCCCCAGCATTTT
CASRKGTGARQPQHF
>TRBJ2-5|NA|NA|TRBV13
TGTGCCAGCAGCTTACTAGGGGGCCAAGAGACCCAGTACTTC
CASSLLGGQETQYF
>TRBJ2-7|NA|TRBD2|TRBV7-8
TGTGCCAGCAGCGGGGGTCTAGCGGAAACCTACGAGCAGTACTTC
CASSGGLAETYEQYF
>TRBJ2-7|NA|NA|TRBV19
TGTGCCAGTAGTATCCATATAGGGACACCATCCTACGAGCAGTACTTC
CASSIHIGTPSYEQYF
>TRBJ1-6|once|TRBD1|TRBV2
TGTGCCAGCACCTTTTATGGACAGGAGTTACCCCTCCACTTT
CASTFYGQELPLHF
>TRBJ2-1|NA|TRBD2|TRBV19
TGTGCCACCCTGACTAGCGGGAGTGGATTAAAGAATGAGCAGTTCTTC
CATLTSGSGLKNEQFF
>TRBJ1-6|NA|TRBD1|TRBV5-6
TGTGCCAGCAGCCTTAGTTGGGGACAGGCGAGCTCCTATAATTCACCCCTCCACTTT
CASSLSWGQASSYNSPLHF
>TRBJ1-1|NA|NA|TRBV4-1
TGCGCCAGCAGCCAGAGCTTAAAAGCTTTCTTT
CASSQSLKAFF
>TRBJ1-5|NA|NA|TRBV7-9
TGTGCCAGCAGCCGAGGACAGCGTAATCAGCCCCAGCATTTT
CASSRGQRNQPQHF
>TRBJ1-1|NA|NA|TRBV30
TGTGCCTGGAGTGTGGGGGGTGAGTCTGAAGCTTTCTTT
CAWSVGGESEAFF
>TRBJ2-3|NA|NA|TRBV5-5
TGTGCCAGCAGCTTCATTTCAGATACGCAGTATTTT
CASSFISDTQYF
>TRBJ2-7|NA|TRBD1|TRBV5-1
TGCGCCAGCAGCTTGGCCGGGACAGGGGTCACTTCAGGGGCCTACGAGCAGTACTTC
CASSLAGTGVTSGAYEQYF
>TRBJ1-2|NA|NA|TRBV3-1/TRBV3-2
TGTGCCAGCAGCCTAACAGGGCAAACGAATGGCTACACCTTC
CASSLTGQTNGYTF